Listed below are T cell receptor beta chains from one sample, sequenced in a study of control samples from healthy donors and cancer patients. Using immunoSEQ multiplex PCR, the repertoire was profiled, and TCRdb retains in-frame clones only, with some absent. The sample lists about 41,000 clones; approximately 94% were seen once. The sequenced material came from blood. The origin of the receptors is a man aged 55 to 69 in good health. CDR3s include the opening cysteine and the closing phenylalanine or tryptophan. D genes are given only for firm matches. Rows may omit the clone size; those that give it use once, few, many or a size class.

TRBD1	NA	TRBV28	TRBJ2-7	CASSSQGHVYEQYF	TGTGCCAGCAGCTCACAGGGGCACGTCTACGAGCAGTACTTC
NA	NA	TRBV11-3	TRBJ2-2	CASSPIRRELFF	TGTGCCAGCAGCCCGATACGGCGGGAGCTGTTTTTT
TRBD1	NA	TRBV10-3	TRBJ2-2	CAISADRSPNTGELFF	TGTGCCATCAGTGCGGACAGGTCCCCGAACACCGGGGAGCTGTTTTTT
NA	NA	TRBV4-1	TRBJ2-7	CASSPPRRGGREQYF	TGCGCCAGCAGCCCCCCAAGACGTGGGGGGAGGGAGCAGTACTTC
NA	NA	TRBV2	TRBJ1-2	CASIDMGTYGYTF	TGTGCCAGCATTGACATGGGTACCTATGGCTACACCTTC
NA	NA	TRBV5-1	TRBJ2-2	CASSRQGTDGELFF	TGCGCCAGCAGCCGCCAGGGGACCGACGGGGAGCTGTTTTTT
TRBD2	NA	TRBV27	TRBJ2-3	CASNLGLAGADTQYF	TGTGCCAGCAATCTAGGACTAGCGGGAGCAGATACGCAGTATTTT
NA	NA	TRBV9	TRBJ2-5	CASSGDEETQYF	TGTGCCAGCAGCGGGGACGAAGAGACCCAGTACTTC
NA	NA	TRBV25-1	TRBJ2-5	CASRQETQYF	TGTGCCAGCAGACAAGAGACCCAGTACTTC
NA	NA	TRBV11-3	TRBJ2-5	CASSSSLAPRWETQYF	TGTGCCAGCAGCTCGTCTTTAGCTCCCAGATGGGAGACCCAGTACTTC
TRBD2	once	TRBV29-1	TRBJ2-1	CSVPPGTSADEQFF	TGCAGCGTCCCCCCCGGGACTAGCGCGGATGAGCAGTTCTTC
NA	few	TRBV6-1	TRBJ1-1	CASSERNLMNTEAFF	TGTGCCAGCAGTGAAAGGAATCTTATGAACACTGAAGCTTTCTTT
NA	NA	TRBV6-6	TRBJ1-1	CASTQVGFTEAFF	TGTGCCAGCACTCAGGTGGGTTTCACTGAAGCTTTCTTT
NA	NA	TRBV4-1	TRBJ2-7	CASSHQPQGSYSYEQYF	TGCGCCAGCAGCCATCAACCTCAGGGTAGTTACTCCTACGAGCAGTACTTC
TRBD1	once	TRBV7-2	TRBJ1-1	CASSFYGTGRNEAFF	TGTGCCAGCAGCTTTTACGGGACAGGACGCAATGAAGCTTTCTTT
NA	NA	TRBV18	TRBJ2-5	CASSRSVIGAPLQETQYF	TGTGCCAGCTCACGGAGTGTGATCGGAGCCCCCCTCCAAGAGACCCAGTACTTC
NA	once	TRBV5-1	TRBJ2-5	CASSLWTVDSTQYF	TGCGCCAGCAGCCTGTGGACCGTCGACAGTACCCAGTACTTC
NA	NA	TRBV28	TRBJ2-2	CASSSGNTGELFF	TGTGCCAGCAGTTCCGGGAACACCGGGGAGCTGTTTTTT
NA	NA	TRBV6-5	TRBJ2-4	CAIRTGKNIQYF	TGTGCAATCCGAACGGGGAAAAACATTCAGTACTTC
NA	NA	TRBV4-2	TRBJ1-6	CASSQVGDQADSPLHF	TGTGCCAGCAGCCAAGTTGGTGACCAAGCCGATTCACCCCTCCACTTT
NA	few	TRBV3-1/TRBV3-2	TRBJ2-2	CASSQAGGELFF	TGTGCCAGCAGCCAAGCCGGCGGGGAGCTGTTTTTT
TRBD2	once	TRBV9	TRBJ2-1	CASNPSGGYNEQFF	TGTGCCAGCAACCCTAGCGGGGGATACAATGAGCAGTTCTTC
TRBD1	NA	TRBV5-1	TRBJ2-7	CASSFTGTGVEQYF	TGCGCCAGCAGCTTCACCGGGACAGGGGTCGAGCAGTACTTC
NA	NA	TRBV6-5	TRBJ1-1	CASSYSGGGTEAFF	TGTGCCAGCAGTTACTCCGGAGGGGGCACTGAAGCTTTCTTT
NA	NA	TRBV19	TRBJ1-4	CASSMRSLNEKLFF	TGTGCCAGTAGTATGCGGTCTCTTAATGAAAAACTGTTTTTT
NA	NA	TRBV25-1	TRBJ1-2	CASRRGWDGYTF	TGTGCCAGCAGGAGGGGATGGGATGGCTACACCTTC
TRBD1	NA	TRBV28	TRBJ2-5	CASSPGGRETQYF	TGTGCCAGCAGTCCAGGGGGTAGGGAGACCCAGTACTTC
NA	NA	TRBV19	TRBJ1-5	CASSRSKPQHF	TGTGCCAGTAGCCGGTCCAAGCCCCAGCATTTT
NA	once	TRBV4-1	TRBJ1-1	CASSKWREGTEAFF	TGCGCCAGCAGCAAGTGGCGGGAAGGGACTGAAGCTTTCTTT